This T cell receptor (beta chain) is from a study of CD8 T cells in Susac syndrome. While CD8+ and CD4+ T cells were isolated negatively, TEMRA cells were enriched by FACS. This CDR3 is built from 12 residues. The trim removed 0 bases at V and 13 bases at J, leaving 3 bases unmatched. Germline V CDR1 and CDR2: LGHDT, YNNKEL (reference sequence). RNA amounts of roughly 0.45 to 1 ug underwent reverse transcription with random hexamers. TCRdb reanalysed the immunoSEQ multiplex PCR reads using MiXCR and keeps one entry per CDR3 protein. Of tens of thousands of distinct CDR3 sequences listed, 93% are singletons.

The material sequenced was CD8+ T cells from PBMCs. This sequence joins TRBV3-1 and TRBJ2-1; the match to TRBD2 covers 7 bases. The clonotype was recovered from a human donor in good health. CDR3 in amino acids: CASSQEAGLQFF. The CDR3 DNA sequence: TGTGCCAGCAGCCAAGAAGCGGGGTTACAGTTCTTC.